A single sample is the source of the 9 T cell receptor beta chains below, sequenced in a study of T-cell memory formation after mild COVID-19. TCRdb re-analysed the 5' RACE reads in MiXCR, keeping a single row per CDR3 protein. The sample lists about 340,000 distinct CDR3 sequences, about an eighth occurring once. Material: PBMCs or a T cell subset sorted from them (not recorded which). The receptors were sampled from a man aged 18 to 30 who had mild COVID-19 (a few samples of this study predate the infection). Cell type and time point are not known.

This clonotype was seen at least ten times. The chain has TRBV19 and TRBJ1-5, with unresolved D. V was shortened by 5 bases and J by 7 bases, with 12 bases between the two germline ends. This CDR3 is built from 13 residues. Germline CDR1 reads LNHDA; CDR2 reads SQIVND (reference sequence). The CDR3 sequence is CASSDGVRQPQHF. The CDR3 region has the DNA TGTGCCAGTAGTGACGGGGTGAGACAGCCCCAGCATTTT.

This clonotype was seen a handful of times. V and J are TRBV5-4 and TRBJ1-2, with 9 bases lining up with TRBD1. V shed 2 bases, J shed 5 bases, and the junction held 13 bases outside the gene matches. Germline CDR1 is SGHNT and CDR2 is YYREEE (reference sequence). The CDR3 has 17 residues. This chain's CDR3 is CASSFGTHPGQGYGYTF. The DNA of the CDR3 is TGTGCCAGCAGCTTTGGTACCCATCCGGGACAGGGATATGGCTACACCTTC.

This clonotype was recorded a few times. CDR3: CASSLGEGRGEQYF. The CDR3 DNA reads as TGCGCCAGCAGCCTCGGAGAGGGGCGCGGCGAGCAGTACTTC. The V and J genes are TRBV4-1 and TRBJ2-7; possibly TRBD1 or TRBD2 for D (5 bases each). Germline loops: CDR1 MGHRA, CDR2 YSYEKL. The CDR3 covers 14 residues. V lost 4 bases and J lost 6, with 16 bases in between.

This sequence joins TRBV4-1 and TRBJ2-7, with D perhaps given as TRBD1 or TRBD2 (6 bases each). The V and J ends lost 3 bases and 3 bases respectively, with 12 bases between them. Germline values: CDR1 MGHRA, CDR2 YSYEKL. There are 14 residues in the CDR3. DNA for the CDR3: TGCGCCAGCAGCCAGGGGGGCCAGGGCTACGAGCAGTACTTC. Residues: CASSQGGQGYEQYF.

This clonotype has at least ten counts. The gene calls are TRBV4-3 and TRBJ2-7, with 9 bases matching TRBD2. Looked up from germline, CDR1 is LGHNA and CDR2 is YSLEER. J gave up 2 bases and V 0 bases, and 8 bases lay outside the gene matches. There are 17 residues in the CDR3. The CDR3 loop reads CASSQEVGLAGPYEQYF. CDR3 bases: TGCGCCAGCAGCCAAGAAGTCGGGCTAGCGGGGCCCTACGAGCAGTACTTC.

The CDR3 DNA sequence: TGCAGCGTTGAAGAAATAGCCCTCGAGGACATTCAGTACTTC. It codes for CSVEEIALEDIQYF. V usage is TRBV29-1 and J usage is TRBJ2-4; D remains ambiguous. The CDR3 runs 14 residues. Looked up from germline, CDR1 is SQVTM and CDR2 is ANQGSEA. Trimming shortened V by 0 bases and J by 8 bases, and 14 bases separated the two germline ends.

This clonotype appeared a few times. CDR3 DNA: TGTGCCAGCAGTTCCCCGGACAGGTGGAATCAGCCCCAGCATTTT. Translation gives CASSSPDRWNQPQHF. This sequence joins TRBV12-3 or TRBV12-4 and TRBJ1-5, with TRBD1 matching 7 bases. V shed 4 bases and J 4 bases; nucleotides not matched to a gene: 7. CDR3 size: 15 residues.

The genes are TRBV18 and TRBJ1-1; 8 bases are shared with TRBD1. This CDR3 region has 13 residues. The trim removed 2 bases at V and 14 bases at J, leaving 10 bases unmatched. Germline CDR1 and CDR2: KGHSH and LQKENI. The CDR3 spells CASSPGLETGAFF. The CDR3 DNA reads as TGTGCCAGCTCACCAGGGCTGGAGACAGGGGCCTTCTTT.

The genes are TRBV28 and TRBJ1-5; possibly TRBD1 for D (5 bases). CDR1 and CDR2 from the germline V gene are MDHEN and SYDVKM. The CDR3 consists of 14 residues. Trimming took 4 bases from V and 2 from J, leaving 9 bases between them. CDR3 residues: CASSWDLRNQPQHF. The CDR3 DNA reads TGTGCCAGCAGTTGGGACCTCCGCAATCAGCCCCAGCATTTT.